The rows below give T cell receptor beta chains drawn from one sample of a study of blood T cell repertoires in COVID-19. Assay used: immunoSEQ multiplex PCR; TCRdb lists only in-frame clones, some missing. The sample gives 110,000 to 150,000 clones, approximately 78% of which show up once; 4% is in the top ten. Specimen: peripheral blood. Receptor source: a woman older than 75 with acute or convalescent COVID-19. Each CDR3 is given with its conserved first and last residue. D genes are given only for firm matches. Clone size is given for some rows only: seen once, a few or many times, or a class if the clone is expanded.

clone_size,j_call,cdr3_length,v_call,d_call,cdr3_nt,cdr3_aa
NA,TRBJ1-5,14,TRBV24-1,NA,TGTGCCACCAGTAGCCGGGACTTCAATCAGCCCCAGCATTTT,CATSSRDFNQPQHF
few,TRBJ2-7,15,TRBV7-9,NA,TGTGCCAGCAGCTTACGGCGGGTAGGGACCTACGAGCAGTACTTC,CASSLRRVGTYEQYF
NA,TRBJ2-5,14,TRBV5-1,NA,TGCGCCAGCAGCACTTGGCGGAACCAAGAGACCCAGTACTTC,CASSTWRNQETQYF
once,TRBJ1-2,14,TRBV19,NA,TGTGCCAGTAGGAAGGAGTCTGCGGTCTATGGCTACACCTTC,CASRKESAVYGYTF
NA,TRBJ2-1,14,TRBV2,NA,TGTGCCAGCAGTACCCCTAGAGGTCACAATGAGCAGTTCTTC,CASSTPRGHNEQFF
NA,TRBJ2-2,17,TRBV7-6,TRBD1,TGTGCCAGCAGCTTAGCGGAGGGACAGGGGAAGCGCGGGGAGCTGTTTTTT,CASSLAEGQGKRGELFF
NA,TRBJ2-7,18,TRBV2,NA,TGTGCCAGCAGTTCCCGAAGAGGGGTGGAGGGGGCTTCCTACGAGCAGTACTTC,CASSSRRGVEGASYEQYF
NA,TRBJ1-2,12,TRBV12-3/TRBV12-4,NA,TGTGCCAGCAGTTTTGTCGGGAATGGCTACACCTTC,CASSFVGNGYTF
once,TRBJ1-2,16,TRBV28,NA,TGTGCCAGCAGTTTAGCCCCCGAGACAGCTAACTATGGCTACACCTTC,CASSLAPETANYGYTF
NA,TRBJ2-1,18,TRBV19,TRBD2,TGTGCCAGTAGTATGAAATCTTCGTCCGGGGGGGTCTACAATGAGCAGTTCTTC,CASSMKSSSGGVYNEQFF
once,TRBJ2-7,13,TRBV27,NA,TGTGCCAGCAGTCGGGGGGCCCCCTACGAGCAGTACTTC,CASSRGAPYEQYF
NA,TRBJ2-6,19,TRBV11-3,NA,TGTGCCAGCAGCTTAGATGAGGACAGTAAAAGCTCTGGGGCCAACGTCCTGACTTTC,CASSLDEDSKSSGANVLTF
NA,TRBJ2-6,17,TRBV15,NA,TGTGCCACCAGCAGAGATTTAGCGGCTGCTGGGGCCAACGTCCTGACTTTC,CATSRDLAAAGANVLTF
NA,TRBJ2-7,15,TRBV7-6,NA,TGTGCCAGCAGCCCCGCGGTGGCAGCGGGCTACGAGCAGTACTTC,CASSPAVAAGYEQYF
NA,TRBJ2-1,15,TRBV4-1,NA,TGCGCCAGCAGCCAAGTCTCAAACAGCAACAATGAGCAGTTCTTC,CASSQVSNSNNEQFF